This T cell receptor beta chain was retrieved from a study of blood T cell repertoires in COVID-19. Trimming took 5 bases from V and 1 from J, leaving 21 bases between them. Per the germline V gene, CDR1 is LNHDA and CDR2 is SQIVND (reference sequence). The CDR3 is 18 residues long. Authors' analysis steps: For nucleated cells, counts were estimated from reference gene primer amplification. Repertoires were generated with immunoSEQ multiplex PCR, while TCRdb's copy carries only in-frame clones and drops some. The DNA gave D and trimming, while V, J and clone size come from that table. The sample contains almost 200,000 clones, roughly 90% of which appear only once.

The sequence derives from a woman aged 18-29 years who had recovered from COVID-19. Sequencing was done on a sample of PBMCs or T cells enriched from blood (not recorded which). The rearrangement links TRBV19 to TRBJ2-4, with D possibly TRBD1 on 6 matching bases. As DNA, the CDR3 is TGTGCCAGTAGTCCTCTGGTTTTGGGGGCTTGGGCCAAAAACATTCAGTACTTC. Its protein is CASSPLVLGAWAKNIQYF.